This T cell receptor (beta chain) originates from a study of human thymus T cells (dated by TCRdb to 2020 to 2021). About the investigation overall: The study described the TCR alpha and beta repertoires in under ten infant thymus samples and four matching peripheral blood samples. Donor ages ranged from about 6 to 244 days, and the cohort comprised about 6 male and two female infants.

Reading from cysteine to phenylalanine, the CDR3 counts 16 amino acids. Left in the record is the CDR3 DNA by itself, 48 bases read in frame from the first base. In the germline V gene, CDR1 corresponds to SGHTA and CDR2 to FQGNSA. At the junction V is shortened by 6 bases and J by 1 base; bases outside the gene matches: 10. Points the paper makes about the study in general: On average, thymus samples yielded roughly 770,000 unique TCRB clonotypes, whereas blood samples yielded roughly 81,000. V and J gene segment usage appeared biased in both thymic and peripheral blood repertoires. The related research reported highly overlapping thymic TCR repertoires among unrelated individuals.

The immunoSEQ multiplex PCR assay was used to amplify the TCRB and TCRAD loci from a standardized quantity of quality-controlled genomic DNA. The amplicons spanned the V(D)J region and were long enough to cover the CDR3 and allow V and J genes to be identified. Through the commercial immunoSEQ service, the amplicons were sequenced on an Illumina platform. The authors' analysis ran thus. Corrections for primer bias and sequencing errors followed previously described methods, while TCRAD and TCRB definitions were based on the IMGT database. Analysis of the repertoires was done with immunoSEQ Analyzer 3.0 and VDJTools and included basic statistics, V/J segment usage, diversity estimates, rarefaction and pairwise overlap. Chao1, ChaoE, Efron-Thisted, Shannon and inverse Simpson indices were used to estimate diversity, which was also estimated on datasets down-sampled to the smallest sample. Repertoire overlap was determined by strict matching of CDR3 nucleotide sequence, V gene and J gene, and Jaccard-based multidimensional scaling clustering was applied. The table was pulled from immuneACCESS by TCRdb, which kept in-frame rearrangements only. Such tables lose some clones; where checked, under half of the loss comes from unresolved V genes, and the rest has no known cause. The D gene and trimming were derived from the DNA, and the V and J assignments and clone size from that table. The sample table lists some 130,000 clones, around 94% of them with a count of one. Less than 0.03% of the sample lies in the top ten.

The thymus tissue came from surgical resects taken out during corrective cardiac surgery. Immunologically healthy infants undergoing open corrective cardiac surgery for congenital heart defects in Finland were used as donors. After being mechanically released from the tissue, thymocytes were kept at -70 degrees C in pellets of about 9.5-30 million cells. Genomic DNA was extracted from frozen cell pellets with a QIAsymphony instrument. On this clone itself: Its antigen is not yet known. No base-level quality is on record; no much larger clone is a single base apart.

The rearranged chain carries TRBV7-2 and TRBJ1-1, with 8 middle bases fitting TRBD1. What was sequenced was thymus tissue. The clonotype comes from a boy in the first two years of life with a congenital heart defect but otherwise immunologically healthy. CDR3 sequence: CASRFTPTGENTEAFF. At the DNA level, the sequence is TGTGCCAGCAGATTCACCCCGACAGGGGAGAACACTGAAGCTTTCTTT.